This T cell receptor beta chain was sequenced during a study of T cells in Graves' hyperthyroidism and ophthalmopathy. Study information: Sampling of peripheral blood happened at initial diagnosis, prior to any treatment.

This clonotype showed up many times. TCR beta CDR3 sequences were amplified from RNA transcripts. Researchers ran a first-round RT-PCR on the TCR CDR3 using the HTBI primer set. From the multiplex PCR reads, TCRdb called clonotypes with MiXCR, one entry per CDR3 protein. This table holds about 560,000 distinct CDR3 sequences, 16% found once. The CDR3 spans 16 residues. CDR1 is SGHVS, CDR2 FQNEAQ, per germline. Germline trimming cut 4 bases from V and 0 bases from J; bases unmatched to any gene: 1. The receptor comes from a woman aged 18-30 years with Graves' hyperthyroidism. The sequenced sample was blood. The chain combines TRBV7-8 with TRBJ2-1; 12 positions match TRBD2. CDR3 loop: CASSSSGRASYNEQFF. For the CDR3, the DNA is TGTGCCAGCAGCTCTAGCGGGAGGGCCTCCTACAATGAGCAGTTCTTC.